The 26 T cell receptor beta chains below all came from one sample that was sequenced in a study of blood T cell repertoires in COVID-19. The repertoire was sequenced with immunoSEQ multiplex PCR; TCRdb's copy has only in-frame clones and lacks some. The sample gives about 210,000 clones, around nine tenths of which show up once; approximately 6% is in the top ten. The source material was peripheral blood. These receptors were obtained from a man aged 60 to 69 who had recovered from COVID-19.

J is TRBJ2-3 and V is TRBV5-1; D uncertain. Germline V gives CDR1 SGHRS, CDR2 YFSETQ. The CDR3 contains 15 residues. V shed 5 bases and J shed 3 bases, with 16 bases lying between them. In nucleotides, the CDR3 is TGCGCCAGCAGTCTGCTAGGAGTGCTAACAGATACGCAGTATTTT. This sequence encodes CASSLLGVLTDTQYF. Full variable domain (missing parts from reference TRBV5-1 and TRBJ2-3): KAGVTQTPRYLIKTRGQQVTLSCSPISGHRSVSWYQQTPGQGLQFLFEYFSETQRNKGNFPGRFSGRQFSNSRSEMNVSTLELGDSALYLCASSLLGVLTDTQYFGPGTRLTVL.

The chain couples TRBV25-1 to TRBJ1-2; maybe TRBD1 (5 bases). Trimming shortened V by 2 bases and J by 4 bases, and 14 bases separated the two germline ends. Germline V gene sequence: CDR1 MGHDK, CDR2 SYGVNS. The CDR3 has 15 residues. In nucleotides, the CDR3 is TGTGCCAGCAGTGAAACAAGGAGGGGCTCCTATGGCTACACCTTC. It codes for CASSETRRGSYGYTF.

V usage is TRBV24-1 and J usage is TRBJ2-2, with D possibly being TRBD1 (6 bases). Trimming pared 4 bases from V and 7 bases from J, leaving 15 bases between. The CDR3 covers 15 residues. The germline gives CDR1 KGHDR, CDR2 SFDVKD. Written as DNA, the CDR3 is TGTGCCACCAGTGACATAGACAGGTTTGTCGGGGAGCTGTTTTTT. Its translation: CATSDIDRFVGELFF.

The chain links TRBV7-2 to TRBJ2-3; no reliable D call. The CDR3 totals 12 residues. Germline CDR1 is SGHTA and CDR2 is FQGNSA. The V and J ends lost 4 bases and 2 bases respectively, with 4 bases between them. The CDR3: CASSSYTDTQYF. The CDR3, as DNA: TGTGCCAGCAGCTCCTACACAGATACGCAGTATTTT.

J is TRBJ1-5 and V is TRBV5-1, with D unclear. Germline V gene data show CDR1 as SGHRS and CDR2 as YFSETQ. The CDR3 covers 13 residues. V gave up 0 bases and J gave up 7 bases, with 8 bases separating them. The CDR3 loop is CASSLGPGQPQHF. For the CDR3, the DNA is TGCGCCAGCAGCTTGGGGCCAGGACAGCCCCAGCATTTT.

The chain carries TRBV5-1 and TRBJ1-4; 10 bases align to TRBD1. Trimming took 5 bases from V and 0 from J; bases not matched to a gene: 19. Germline-derived CDR1 and CDR2 are SGHRS and YFSETQ. CDR3 length equals 21 residues. In DNA form, the CDR3 reads TGCGCCAGCAGGACGCTTCGACTAGACAGGGGGCGTCATGCAACTAATGAAAAACTGTTTTTT. Amino acid sequence: CASRTLRLDRGRHATNEKLFF.

This clone has just a few counts. The rearrangement links TRBV6-5 to TRBJ2-1; TRBD2 aligns across 8 bases. V dropped 0 bases and J dropped 4; count of bases not matched to a gene: 2. Germline lookup yields CDR1 MNHEY and CDR2 SVGAGI. The CDR3 is made up of 15 amino acids. The CDR3 is CASSYSTGGYNEQFF. DNA of the CDR3: TGTGCCAGCAGTTACTCAACGGGAGGGTACAATGAGCAGTTCTTC.

The CDR3 region is CASSSLAGGQKDTQYF. The CDR3, as DNA: TGTGCCAGCAGCTCCCTAGCGGGAGGGCAGAAAGATACGCAGTATTTT. The V and J genes are TRBV13 and TRBJ2-3, with 12 bases that match TRBD2. Trimming took 4 bases from V and 5 from J; bases not matched to a gene: 7. The CDR3 loop spans 16 amino acids. CDR1 is PRHDT, CDR2 FYEKMQ, per germline (reference sequence).

This chain links TRBV13 with TRBJ1-6, with TRBD1 identical over 10 bases. V lost 6 bases, J lost 6 bases, and 5 bases stayed unmatched. The germline CDR1 and CDR2 sequences are PRHDT and FYEKMQ (reference sequence). The CDR3 sequence is 15 residues long. The CDR3 region has the DNA TGTGCCAGCAGAAGGGGACAGGGGCCTAATTCACCCCTCCACTTT. Its protein is CASRRGQGPNSPLHF.

V and J are TRBV28 and TRBJ1-5; 7 bases are shared with TRBD1. Germline values: CDR1 MDHEN, CDR2 SYDVKM. With 6 bases clipped from V and 2 bases from J, the junction kept 13 bases outside the gene matches. The CDR3 runs 17 residues. This chain's CDR3 is CASRDGRQGRGNQPQHF. The DNA for the CDR3 is TGTGCCAGCAGAGACGGGAGACAGGGAAGAGGCAATCAGCCCCAGCATTTT. Variable domain in full (rest from reference TRBV28 and TRBJ1-5): DVKVTQSSRYLVKRTGEKVFLECVQDMDHENMFWYRQDPGLGLRLIYFSYDVKMKEKGDIPEGYSVSREKKERFSLILESASTNQTSMYLCASRDGRQGRGNQPQHFGDGTRLSIL.

The rearrangement uses TRBV7-9 and TRBJ2-1; perhaps TRBD2 as D (6 bases). The CDR3 contains 15 residues. Germline loops: CDR1 SEHNR, CDR2 FQNEAQ (reference sequence). V lost 4 bases, J lost 4 bases, and 14 bases lay in between. The CDR3 coding sequence is TGTGCCAGCAGCTCCTACGCTGGGGGGTACAATGAGCAGTTCTTC. Its protein product is CASSSYAGGYNEQFF.

This clone was recorded once. The CDR3 DNA is TGTGCCAGTAAGATTGGCGGGAGGACTGGAAACACCATATATTTT. It yields the protein CASKIGGRTGNTIYF. The J gene is TRBJ1-3, the V gene TRBV19, with D unresolved. V lost 7 bases, J lost 2 bases, and 15 bases lay in between. In germline, CDR1 is LNHDA, CDR2 SQIVND (reference sequence). This CDR3 is 15 amino acids long.

J is TRBJ2-6 and V is TRBV6-1, with D possibly matching TRBD2 (5 bases). CDR3 length: 13 amino acids. The V end was cut by 2 bases, the J end by 6 bases, with 5 bases between. From germline, CDR1 is MNHNS and CDR2 SASEGT. CDR3 sequence: CASSEREANVLTF. In DNA form, the CDR3 reads TGTGCCAGCAGTGAACGGGAGGCCAACGTCCTGACTTTC.

V gene TRBV7-2 combines with J gene TRBJ2-7; 7 nucleotides agree with TRBD1. CDR1 and CDR2 from the germline V gene are SGHTA and FQGNSA. After removal of 5 bases from V and 13 bases from J, the junction contained 11 bases not matched to a gene. The CDR3 consists of 12 residues. The CDR3 sequence is CASSARQGIGYF. The CDR3 coding sequence is TGTGCCAGCAGCGCACGACAGGGTATAGGATACTTC.

V gene TRBV6-6 combines with J gene TRBJ1-2; 9 positions match TRBD1. Trimming removed 0 bases from V and 0 bases from J; junction bases left unmatched: 2. Per germline, CDR1 MNHNY and CDR2 SVGAGI (reference sequence). CDR3 length: 16 amino acids. The CDR3: CASSYSRTGANYGYTF. CDR3 in DNA: TGTGCCAGCAGTTACTCGCGGACAGGGGCTAACTATGGCTACACCTTC.

The rearrangement links TRBV19 to TRBJ1-1; the D gene is possibly TRBD1 (6 bases). The CDR3 consists of 16 residues. The V and J ends lost 3 bases and 0 bases respectively, with 14 bases between them. Germline V lookup: CDR1 LNHDA, CDR2 SQIVND (reference sequence). This CDR3 is CASSMSGGLLNTEAFF. CDR3 nucleotides: TGTGCCAGTAGTATGAGCGGGGGCCTTCTGAACACTGAAGCTTTCTTT.

The chain combines TRBV12-5 with TRBJ2-1, with 7 bases fitting TRBD2. The CDR3 consists of 16 residues. Per germline, CDR1 LGHNT and CDR2 FRNRAP. The ends lost 2 bases at V and 2 bases at J; junction bases unmatched: 6. CDR3 in amino acids: CASGLTAGVTYNEQFF. In nucleotides, the CDR3 is TGTGCTAGTGGTTTGACGGCGGGGGTGACCTACAATGAGCAGTTCTTC. Filled out from reference TRBV12-5 and TRBJ2-1, the complete variable domain reads DARVTQTPRHKVTEMGQEVTMRCQPILGHNTVFWYRQTMMQGLELLAYFRNRAPLDDSGMPKDRFSAEMPDATLATLKIQPSEPRDSAVYFCASGLTAGVTYNEQFFGPGTRLTVL.

This chain joins TRBV25-1 and TRBJ2-3, with D uncertain. The ends were cut back, 8 bases at V and 4 bases at J, with 4 bases in the middle. The CDR3 has 10 amino acids. The germline gives CDR1 MGHDK, CDR2 SYGVNS. DNA of the CDR3: TGTGCCAGCCAGGCAGATACGCAGTATTTT. Amino acid sequence: CASQADTQYF.

The chain uses TRBV9 and TRBJ1-3; maybe TRBD1 (5 bases). V was shortened by 4 bases and J by 0 bases, with 11 bases between the two germline ends. The CDR3 runs 15 residues. CDR1 is SGDLS, CDR2 YYNGEE, per germline. The CDR3 nucleotides read TGTGCCAGCAGCTCCCTGGGGGGCTCTGGAAACACCATATATTTT. Its translation: CASSSLGGSGNTIYF. Full variable domain (remainder filled in from reference TRBV9 and TRBJ1-3): DSGVTQTPKHLITATGQRVTLRCSPRSGDLSVYWYQQSLDQGLQFLIQYYNGEERAKGNILERFSAQQFPDLHSELNLSSLELGDSALYFCASSSLGGSGNTIYFGEGSWLTVV.

This clone was detected only once. The chain carries TRBV11-2 and TRBJ2-5, with TRBD1 matching 8 bases. This CDR3 spans 15 amino acids. V lost 1 base, J lost 3 bases, and 4 bases stayed unmatched. Germline lookup yields CDR1 SGHAT and CDR2 FQNNGV. The CDR3 loop is CASSLGSGGEETQYF. CDR3 in DNA: TGTGCCAGCAGCTTAGGTTCAGGGGGCGAAGAGACCCAGTACTTC.

V is TRBV5-5 and J is TRBJ2-1; TRBD2 might be the D (6 bases). The V gene lost 0 bases and the J gene lost 2 bases, with 9 bases spanning the gap. The CDR3 sequence is 15 residues long. The V gene's germline CDR1 is SGHKS and CDR2 YYEKEE (reference sequence). This chain's CDR3 is CASSLEVAAYNEQFF. The CDR3 DNA reads TGTGCCAGCAGCTTGGAGGTAGCGGCCTACAATGAGCAGTTCTTC.

This rearrangement joins TRBV6-5 to TRBJ2-5, with D perhaps TRBD2 (7 bases). With 6 bases removed from V and 5 bases from J, the gap between germline ends came to 16 bases. CDR3 size: 14 residues. CDR1 and CDR2 from the germline V gene are MNHEY and SVGAGI. The CDR3 region has the DNA TGTGCCAGCAGCGCTAGAGGGGGGGCGGAGACCCAGTACTTC. It yields the protein CASSARGGAETQYF.

The chain employs TRBV6-1 and TRBJ2-7, with 9 bases that match TRBD1. With 5 bases clipped from V and 1 base from J, the junction kept 6 bases outside the gene matches. Germline loops: CDR1 MNHNS, CDR2 SASEGT. The CDR3 totals 15 residues. The CDR3 loop reads CASSSGTGSSYEQYF. In DNA, the CDR3 is TGTGCCAGCAGTTCGGGGACAGGGAGTTCCTACGAGCAGTACTTC.

This chain uses TRBV4-2 with TRBJ1-2; D is possibly TRBD1 (5 bases). Germline V gene sequence: CDR1 LGHNA, CDR2 YNFKEQ. The length of the CDR3 is 15 residues. Trimming pared 3 bases from V and 2 bases from J, leaving 13 bases between. DNA of the CDR3: TGTGCCAGCAGCCATAGCATGGGGGGGAACTATGGCTACACCTTC. The encoded protein is CASSHSMGGNYGYTF.

The gene calls are TRBV18 and TRBJ2-7, with TRBD2 matching over 13 bases. The ends lost 4 bases at V and 2 bases at J; junction bases unmatched: 5. Germline lookup yields CDR1 KGHSH and CDR2 LQKENI. This CDR3 comprises 16 residues. The DNA for the CDR3 is TGTGCCAGCTCACAGGGACTAGCGGGGCGGACCTACGAGCAGTACTTC. Its translation is CASSQGLAGRTYEQYF.

This chain joins TRBV10-1 and TRBJ2-3; perhaps TRBD1 as D (6 bases). This CDR3 contains 14 residues. The germline gives CDR1 WNHNN, CDR2 SYGVQD (reference sequence). V lost 6 bases to trimming and J lost 5 bases, with 15 bases between them. CDR3 nucleotides: TGCGCCAGCAGGCAAGCAGGGGATGGAGATACGCAGTATTTT. Its translation is CASRQAGDGDTQYF.